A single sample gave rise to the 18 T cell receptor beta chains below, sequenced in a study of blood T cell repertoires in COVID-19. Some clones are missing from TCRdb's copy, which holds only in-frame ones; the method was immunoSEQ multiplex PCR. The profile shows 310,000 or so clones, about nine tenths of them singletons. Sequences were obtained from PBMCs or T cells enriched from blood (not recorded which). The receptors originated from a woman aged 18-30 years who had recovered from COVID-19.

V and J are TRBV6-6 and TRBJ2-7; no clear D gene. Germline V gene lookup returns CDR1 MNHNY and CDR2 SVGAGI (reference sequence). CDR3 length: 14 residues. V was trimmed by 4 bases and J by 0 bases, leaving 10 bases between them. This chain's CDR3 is CASSSAANSYEQYF. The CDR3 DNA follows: TGTGCCAGCAGTTCGGCGGCGAACTCCTACGAGCAGTACTTC.

CDR3 nucleotide sequence: TGTGCCAGCAGTCAGGGGGGGGCCAACGTCCTGACTTTC. Its translation: CASSQGGANVLTF. V usage is TRBV27 and J usage is TRBJ2-6; tentatively, D is TRBD1 (6 bases). Trimming pared 5 bases from V and 4 bases from J, leaving 6 bases between. From germline, CDR1 is MNHEY and CDR2 SMNVEV (reference sequence). The CDR3 is 13 amino acids.

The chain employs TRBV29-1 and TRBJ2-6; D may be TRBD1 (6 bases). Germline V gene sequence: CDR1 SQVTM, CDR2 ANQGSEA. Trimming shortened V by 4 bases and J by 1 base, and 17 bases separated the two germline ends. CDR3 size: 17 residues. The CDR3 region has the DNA TGCAGCGTTGTTGTGGGGGCGCATGGGTCTGGGGCCAACGTCCTGACTTTC. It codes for CSVVVGAHGSGANVLTF.

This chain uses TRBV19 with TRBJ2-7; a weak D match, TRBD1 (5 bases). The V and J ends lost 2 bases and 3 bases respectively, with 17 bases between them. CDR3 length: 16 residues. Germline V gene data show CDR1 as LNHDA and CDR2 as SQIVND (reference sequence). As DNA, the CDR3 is TGTGCCAGTAGTATAAGAATGGGGCGCCACGACTACGAGCAGTACTTC. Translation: CASSIRMGRHDYEQYF.

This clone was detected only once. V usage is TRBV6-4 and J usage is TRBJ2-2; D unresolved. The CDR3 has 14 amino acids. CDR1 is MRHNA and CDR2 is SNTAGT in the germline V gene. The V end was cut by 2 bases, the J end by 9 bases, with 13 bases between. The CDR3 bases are TGTGCCAGCAGTGACGGGCCAAATGCCCGGGAGCTGTTTTTT. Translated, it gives CASSDGPNARELFF.

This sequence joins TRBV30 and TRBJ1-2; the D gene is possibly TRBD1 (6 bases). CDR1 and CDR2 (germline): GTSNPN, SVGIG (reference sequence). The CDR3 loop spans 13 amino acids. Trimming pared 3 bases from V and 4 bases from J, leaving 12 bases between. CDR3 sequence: CAWSRQAGYGYTF. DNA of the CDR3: TGTGCCTGGAGCAGACAGGCAGGCTATGGCTACACCTTC. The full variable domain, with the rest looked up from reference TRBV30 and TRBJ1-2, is SQTIHQWPATLVQPVGSPLSLECTVEGTSNPNLYWYRQAAGRGLQLLFYSVGIGQISSEVPQNLSASRPQDRQFILSSKKLLLSDSGFYLCAWSRQAGYGYTFGSGTRLTVV.

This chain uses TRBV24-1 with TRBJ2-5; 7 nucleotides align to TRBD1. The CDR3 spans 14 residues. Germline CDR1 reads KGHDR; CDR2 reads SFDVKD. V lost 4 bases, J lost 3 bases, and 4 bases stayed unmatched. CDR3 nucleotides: TGTGCCACCAGTGACCTTGGACAGGAAGAGACCCAGTACTTC. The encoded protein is CATSDLGQEETQYF.

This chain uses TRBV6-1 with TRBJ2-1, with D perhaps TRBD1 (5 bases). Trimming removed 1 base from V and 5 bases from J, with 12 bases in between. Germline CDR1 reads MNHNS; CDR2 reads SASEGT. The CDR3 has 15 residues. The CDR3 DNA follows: TGTGCCAGCAGTGAAGTGGCAGGGATGAACAATGAGCAGTTCTTC. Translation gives CASSEVAGMNNEQFF.

The CDR3 region has the DNA TGTGCCTGGGAGACAGGGGGAGGAAACACCATATATTTT. Encoded protein: CAWETGGGNTIYF. This rearrangement joins TRBV30 to TRBJ1-3, with 9 nucleotides matching TRBD1. The CDR3 loop spans 13 amino acids. The J segment lost 4 bases and the V segment lost 5 bases, leaving 3 bases of the junction unmatched. Germline V CDR1 and CDR2: GTSNPN, SVGIG (reference sequence).

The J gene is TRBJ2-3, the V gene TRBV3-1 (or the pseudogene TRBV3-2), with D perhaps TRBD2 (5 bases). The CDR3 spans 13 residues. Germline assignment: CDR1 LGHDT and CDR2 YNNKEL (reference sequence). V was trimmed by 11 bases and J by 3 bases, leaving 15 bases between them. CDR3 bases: TGTGCCTTCGGTTATGGAGGTACAGATACGCAGTATTTT. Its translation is CAFGYGGTDTQYF.

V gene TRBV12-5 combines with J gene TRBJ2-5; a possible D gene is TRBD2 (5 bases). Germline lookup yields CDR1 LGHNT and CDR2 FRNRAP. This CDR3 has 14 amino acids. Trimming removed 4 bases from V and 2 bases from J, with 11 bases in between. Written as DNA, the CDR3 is TGTGCTAGTGGTTCAGGAGGTTCACAAGAGACCCAGTACTTC. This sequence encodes CASGSGGSQETQYF.

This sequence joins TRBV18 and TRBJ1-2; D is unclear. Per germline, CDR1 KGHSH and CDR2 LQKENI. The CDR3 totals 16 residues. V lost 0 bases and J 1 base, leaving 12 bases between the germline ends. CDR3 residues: CASSPPSSGGNYGYTF. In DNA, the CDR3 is TGTGCCAGCTCACCACCTTCTTCCGGTGGTAACTATGGCTACACCTTC.

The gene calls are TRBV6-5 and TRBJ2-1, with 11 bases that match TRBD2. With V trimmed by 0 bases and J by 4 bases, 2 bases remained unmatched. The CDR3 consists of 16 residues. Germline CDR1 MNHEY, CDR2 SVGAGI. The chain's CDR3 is CASSYSGLADYNEQFF. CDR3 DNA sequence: TGTGCCAGCAGTTACTCGGGACTAGCGGATTACAATGAGCAGTTCTTC.

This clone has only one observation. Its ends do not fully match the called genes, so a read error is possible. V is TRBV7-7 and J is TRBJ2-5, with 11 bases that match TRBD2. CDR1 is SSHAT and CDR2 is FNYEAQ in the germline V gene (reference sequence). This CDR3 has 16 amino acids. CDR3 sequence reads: CASSGALAGGQETQYF. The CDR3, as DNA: TGTGCTAGCAGCGGAGCCCTAGCGGGGGGACAAGAGACCCAGTACTTC.

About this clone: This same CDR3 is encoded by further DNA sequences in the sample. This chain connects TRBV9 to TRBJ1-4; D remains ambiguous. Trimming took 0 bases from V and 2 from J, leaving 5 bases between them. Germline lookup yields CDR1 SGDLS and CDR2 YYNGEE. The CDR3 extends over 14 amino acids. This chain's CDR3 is CASSVAATNEKLFF. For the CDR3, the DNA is TGTGCCAGCAGCGTAGCTGCGACTAATGAAAAACTGTTTTTT.

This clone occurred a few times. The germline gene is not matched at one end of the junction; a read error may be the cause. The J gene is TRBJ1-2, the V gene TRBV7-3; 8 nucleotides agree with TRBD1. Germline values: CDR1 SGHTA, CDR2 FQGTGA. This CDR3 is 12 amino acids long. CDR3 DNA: TGTGCCAGCAGCCAGTCGGGACAGGTCAAGGAGTTC. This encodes CASSQSGQVKEF.

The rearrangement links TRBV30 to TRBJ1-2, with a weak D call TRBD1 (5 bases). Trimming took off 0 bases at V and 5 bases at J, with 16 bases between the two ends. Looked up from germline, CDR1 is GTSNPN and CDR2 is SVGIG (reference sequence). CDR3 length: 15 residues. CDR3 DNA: TGTGCCTGGAGTGTACGTGGCAGGGTGGAATATGGCTACACCTTC. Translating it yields CAWSVRGRVEYGYTF. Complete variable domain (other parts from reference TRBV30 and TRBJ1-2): SQTIHQWPATLVQPVGSPLSLECTVEGTSNPNLYWYRQAAGRGLQLLFYSVGIGQISSEVPQNLSASRPQDRQFILSSKKLLLSDSGFYLCAWSVRGRVEYGYTFGSGTRLTVV.

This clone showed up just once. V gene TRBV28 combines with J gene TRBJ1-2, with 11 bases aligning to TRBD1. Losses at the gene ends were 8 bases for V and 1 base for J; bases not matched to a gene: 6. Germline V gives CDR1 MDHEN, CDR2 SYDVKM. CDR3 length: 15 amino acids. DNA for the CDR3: TGTGCCAGCGGCGGACAGGGGGCGCATAACTATGGCTACACCTTC. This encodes CASGGQGAHNYGYTF.